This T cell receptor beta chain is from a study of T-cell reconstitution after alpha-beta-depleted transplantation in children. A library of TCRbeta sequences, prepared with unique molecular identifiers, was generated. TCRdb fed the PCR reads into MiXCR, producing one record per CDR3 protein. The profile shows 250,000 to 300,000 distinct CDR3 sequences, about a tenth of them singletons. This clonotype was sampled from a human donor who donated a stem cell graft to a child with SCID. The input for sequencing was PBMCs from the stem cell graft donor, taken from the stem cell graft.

The CDR3 sequence: CASSDGLAASYNEQFF. In nucleotides, the CDR3 is TGTGCCAGCAGTGACGGACTAGCGGCGTCCTACAATGAGCAGTTCTTC. This chain connects TRBV6-4 to TRBJ2-1, with TRBD2 matching 10 bases. Germline lookup yields CDR1 MRHNA and CDR2 SNTAGT. The V segment lost 2 bases and the J segment 1 base; nucleotides outside the gene matches: 2. This CDR3 is 16 amino acids long.